This record covers a single T cell receptor beta chain. These data belong to a study of blood T cell repertoires in COVID-19. Study at large: Material from acute and convalescent COVID-19 was sourced from the United States, Italy and Spain.

The germline V gene has CDR1 LGHDT and CDR2 YNNKEL (reference sequence). V shed 3 bases and J 3 bases; nucleotides not matched to a gene: 2. CDR3 length: 13 amino acids. The data were produced by immunoSEQ multiplex PCR, yet TCRdb's version contains in-frame clones alone and is incomplete. The sample holds some 460,000 clones, 70% to 90% seen once. The J gene is TRBJ2-7, the V gene TRBV3-1 (or the pseudogene TRBV3-2), with 7 bases matching TRBD1. Material for sequencing was PBMCs or T cells enriched from blood (not recorded which). The TCR was taken from a young woman with acute COVID-19. CDR3 in amino acids: CASSQTGFYEQYF. DNA for the CDR3: TGTGCCAGCAGCCAGACAGGGTTCTACGAGCAGTACTTC.